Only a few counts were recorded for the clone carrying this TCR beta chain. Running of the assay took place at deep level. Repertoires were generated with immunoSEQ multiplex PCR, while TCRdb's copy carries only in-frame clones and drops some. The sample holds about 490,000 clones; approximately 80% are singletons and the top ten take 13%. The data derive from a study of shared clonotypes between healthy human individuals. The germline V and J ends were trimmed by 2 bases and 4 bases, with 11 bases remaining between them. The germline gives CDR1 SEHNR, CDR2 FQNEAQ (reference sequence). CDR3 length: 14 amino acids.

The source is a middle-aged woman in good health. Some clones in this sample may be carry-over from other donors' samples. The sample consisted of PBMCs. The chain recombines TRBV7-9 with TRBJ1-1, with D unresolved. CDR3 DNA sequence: TGTGCCAGCAGCTTACGAGATCACGCCACTGAAGCTTTCTTT. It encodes CASSLRDHATEAFF.